This TCR beta chain was recovered during a study of T cell changes during pregnancy in multiple sclerosis. Some clones are missing from TCRdb's copy, which holds only in-frame ones; the method was immunoSEQ multiplex PCR. Of tens of thousands of clones in the sample, 86% were seen once. The CDR3 is 11 residues long. V was trimmed by 2 bases and J by 3 bases, leaving 2 bases between them. Germline values: CDR1 MNHEY, CDR2 SVGAGI. This receptor was taken from a female donor in good health, enrolled as a control in a pregnancy study. Source: CD8+ T cells from peripheral blood mononuclear cells, taken in the first trimester of pregnancy. The rearrangement joins TRBV6-5 to TRBJ2-7; no reliable D call. CDR3 sequence reads: CASSYLYEQYF. The CDR3 DNA sequence: TGTGCCAGCAGTTACCTCTACGAGCAGTACTTC.